A selection of T cell receptor beta chains follows, all from one sample in a study of OX40 agonist ivuxolimab in advanced cancers. Repertoires were generated with immunoSEQ multiplex PCR, while TCRdb's copy carries only in-frame clones and drops some. This sample has roughly 68,000 clones, with approximately 89% found just once. The starting material was CD4+ or CD8+ T cells sorted from blood, obtained in a trial of the OX40 agonist ivuxolimab. Every receptor here comes from an adult with an advanced solid tumor such as melanoma, head and neck, liver or kidney cancer. The CDR3 runs from the conserved cysteine through the conserved F or W. Size values are once, few and many counts, or a class for expanded clones, and some rows have none.

j_call: TRBJ2-3; clone_size: once; v_call: TRBV9; cdr3_aa: CASSVGVQPSDTQYF
j_call: TRBJ2-1; clone_size: NA; v_call: TRBV2; cdr3_aa: CASSEQGTGRHEQFF
j_call: NA; clone_size: NA; v_call: TRBV2; cdr3_aa: CASKPTSSYEQYF
j_call: TRBJ2-2; clone_size: NA; v_call: TRBV19; cdr3_aa: CASRQTGGGGELFF
j_call: TRBJ1-3; clone_size: once; v_call: TRBV4-2; cdr3_aa: CASSVGTAGGNTIYF
j_call: TRBJ2-3; clone_size: NA; v_call: TRBV5-1; cdr3_aa: CASSTVGAVDTQYF
j_call: TRBJ2-7; clone_size: NA; v_call: TRBV19; cdr3_aa: CASSTTSREQYF
j_call: TRBJ2-6; clone_size: NA; v_call: TRBV15; cdr3_aa: CATSRDRVRYSGANVLTF
j_call: TRBJ2-2; clone_size: NA; v_call: TRBV7-8; cdr3_aa: CASRKSGTSGRSHGELFF
j_call: TRBJ2-3; clone_size: NA; v_call: TRBV12-5; cdr3_aa: CASGTEGRTDTQYF